Below, 32 T cell receptor beta chains from the same sample are listed, as sequenced in a study of blood T cell repertoires in COVID-19. The data were produced by immunoSEQ multiplex PCR, yet TCRdb's version contains in-frame clones alone and is incomplete. The sample shows approximately 530,000 clones, 85% to 90% of them seen only once. Sequencing was performed on peripheral blood. The receptors stem from a woman aged 50 to 60 with COVID-19, enrolled during active disease.

The chain uses TRBV9 and TRBJ2-1; 7 nucleotides line up with TRBD2. CDR1 is SGDLS, CDR2 YYNGEE, per germline. This CDR3 has 16 residues. Trimming cost V 4 bases and J 2 bases; bases outside gene matches: 9. The CDR3 DNA follows: TGTGCCAGCAGCTTAGACATCCGGGGGGCCTACAATGAGCAGTTCTTC. This encodes CASSLDIRGAYNEQFF.

The chain links TRBV5-6 to TRBJ1-2; possibly TRBD1 for D (5 bases). V lost 7 bases, J lost 4 bases, and 17 bases lay in between. CDR3 size: 14 residues. CDR1 and CDR2 from the germline V gene are SGHDT and YYEEEE. The CDR3 bases are TGTGCCAGCTCCCCGGGCGGGAGGGGCTATGGCTACACCTTC. Amino acids: CASSPGGRGYGYTF.

The chain carries TRBV5-5 and TRBJ1-1, with TRBD1 matching over 8 bases. This CDR3 contains 16 residues. V was clipped by 3 bases and J by 4 bases; unmatched bases: 11. Germline V lookup: CDR1 SGHKS, CDR2 YYEKEE (reference sequence). DNA for the CDR3: TGTGCCAGCAGCTCCAGACAGGGGAGGGAGAGCACTGAAGCTTTCTTT. Translating gives CASSSRQGRESTEAFF.

J is TRBJ1-1 and V is TRBV11-2, with D maybe TRBD1 (6 bases). V lost 6 bases to trimming and J lost 7 bases, with 9 bases between them. The CDR3 sequence is 11 residues long. The germline CDR1 and CDR2 sequences are SGHAT and FQNNGV. CDR3 bases: TGTGCCAGCAGTTGGACAGATGAAGCTTTCTTT. It specifies CASSWTDEAFF. The complete variable domain, with remaining parts taken from reference TRBV11-2 and TRBJ1-1, reads EAGVAQSPRYKIIEKRQSVAFWCNPISGHATLYWYQQILGQGPKLLIQFQNNGVVDDSQLPKDRFSAERLKGVDSTLKIQPAKLEDSAVYLCASSWTDEAFFGQGTRLTVV.

The chain is built from TRBV29-1 and TRBJ2-5; D gene ambiguous. Germline V gives CDR1 SQVTM, CDR2 ANQGSEA. V was pared by 2 bases and J by 1 base, with 5 bases between. This CDR3 contains 12 residues. The CDR3 reads CSVESPQETQYF. Written as DNA, the CDR3 is TGCAGCGTTGAATCTCCCCAAGAGACCCAGTACTTC.

V and J are TRBV18 and TRBJ1-1, with a tentative D call TRBD1 (6 bases). This CDR3 has 14 residues. The V and J ends lost 2 bases and 6 bases respectively, with 13 bases between them. Germline V CDR1 and CDR2: KGHSH, LQKENI. CDR3: CASSPSGGRAEAFF. The CDR3 bases are TGTGCCAGCTCACCATCCGGGGGGCGCGCTGAAGCTTTCTTT.

This chain links TRBV10-3 with TRBJ1-1; D not certain. The length of the CDR3 is 13 residues. Germline V lookup: CDR1 ENHRY, CDR2 SYGVKD. The V and J ends lost 3 bases and 8 bases respectively, with 13 bases between them. For the CDR3, the DNA is TGTGCCATCAGTGAAGACCTTGGACTGGAAGCTTTCTTT. Translation gives CAISEDLGLEAFF.

The CDR3 region has the DNA TGCAGCGTCGCAGACAGCCTAGAGACCCAGTACTTC. This translates into CSVADSLETQYF. The V call is TRBV29-1, the J call TRBJ2-5; maybe TRBD1 (5 bases). The V gene's germline CDR1 is SQVTM and CDR2 ANQGSEA. V was trimmed by 6 bases and J by 4 bases, leaving 12 bases between them. The CDR3 sequence is 12 residues long.

The rearrangement links TRBV7-2 to TRBJ2-1, with 8 bases that match TRBD2. J gave up 10 bases and V 1 base, and 9 bases lay outside the gene matches. CDR1 and CDR2 (germline): SGHTA, FQGNSA. CDR3 length equals 15 residues. The CDR3 DNA reads as TGTGCCAGCAGCTTAGGTTTGCTAGCGGGTTTCGAGCAGTTCTTC. The encoded protein is CASSLGLLAGFEQFF.

The genes are TRBV5-5 and TRBJ1-2, with 7 bases matching TRBD1. The CDR3 extends over 13 amino acids. The germline V gene has CDR1 SGHKS and CDR2 YYEKEE (reference sequence). The trim removed 0 bases at V and 14 bases at J, leaving 10 bases unmatched. This CDR3 is CASSLEDRPPGTF. For the CDR3, the DNA is TGTGCCAGCAGCTTGGAGGACAGGCCCCCAGGGACCTTC. Variable domain in full (rest from reference TRBV5-5 and TRBJ1-2): DAGVTQSPTHLIKTRGQQVTLRCSPISGHKSVSWYQQVLGQGPQFIFQYYEKEERGRGNFPDRFSARQFPNYSSELNVNALLLGDSALYLCASSLEDRPPGTFGSGTRLTVV.

The chain carries TRBV27 and TRBJ2-1, with 7 bases aligning to TRBD1. The V and J ends lost 5 bases and 3 bases, in that order; junction bases with no gene match: 4. CDR3 length: 14 residues. Per germline, CDR1 MNHEY and CDR2 SMNVEV (reference sequence). The CDR3 nucleotides read TGTGCCAGCAGTCCGACAGGGAACTACAATGAGCAGTTCTTC. Its protein is CASSPTGNYNEQFF.

The chain combines TRBV28 with TRBJ1-1; 7 bases are shared with TRBD1. There are 16 residues in the CDR3. The germline CDR1 and CDR2 sequences are MDHEN and SYDVKM. V dropped 5 bases and J dropped 5; count of bases not matched to a gene: 14. The CDR3 DNA sequence: TGTGCCAGCAGTCCCACTACTCAGGGGGGACGAACTGAAGCTTTCTTT. Protein product: CASSPTTQGGRTEAFF. The full variable domain, completed using reference TRBV28 and TRBJ1-1, is DVKVTQSSRYLVKRTGEKVFLECVQDMDHENMFWYRQDPGLGLRLIYFSYDVKMKEKGDIPEGYSVSREKKERFSLILESASTNQTSMYLCASSPTTQGGRTEAFFGQGTRLTVV.

V is TRBV10-3 and J is TRBJ1-3; 7 bases map to TRBD1. The CDR3 is 14 residues long. CDR1 is ENHRY, CDR2 SYGVKD, per germline. The V segment lost 6 bases and the J segment 0 bases; nucleotides outside the gene matches: 2. CDR3 nucleotide sequence: TGTGCCATCAGCGGGACAGACTCTGGAAACACCATATATTTT. Translation: CAISGTDSGNTIYF.

The rearrangement uses TRBV6-1 and TRBJ1-2; D ambiguous. The CDR3 is 17 amino acids. CDR1 and CDR2 (germline): MNHNS, SASEGT. Trimming took off 2 bases at V and 2 bases at J, with 18 bases between the two ends. The CDR3 loop reads CASSELGGSPENYGYTF. The DNA for the CDR3 is TGTGCCAGCAGTGAACTTGGCGGGTCGCCAGAAAACTATGGCTACACCTTC.

Only a few counts were recorded for this clone. The chain recombines TRBV2 with TRBJ2-1; a possible D gene is TRBD2 (5 bases). Germline CDR1 is SNHLY and CDR2 is FYNNEI. CDR3 size: 13 residues. V dropped 2 bases and J dropped 7 bases, with 9 bases sitting between them. Here the CDR3 DNA reads TGTGCCAGCAGTGAAAGTTGGAGGAATGAGCAGTTCTTC. This encodes CASSESWRNEQFF. Full variable domain (outside the CDR3, taken from reference TRBV2 and TRBJ2-1): EPEVTQTPSHQVTQMGQEVILRCVPISNHLYFYWYRQILGQKVEFLVSFYNNEISEKSEIFDDQFSVERPDGSNFTLKIRSTKLEDSAMYFCASSESWRNEQFFGPGTRLTVL.

The V gene is TRBV4-1, the J gene TRBJ2-7; D is uncertain. This CDR3 contains 13 residues. Germline-derived CDR1 and CDR2 are MGHRA and YSYEKL. CDR3 sequence reads: CARGGNYSYEQYF. In DNA form, the CDR3 reads TGCGCGCGAGGTGGAAATTACTCCTACGAGCAGTACTTC.

The chain uses TRBV5-1 and TRBJ2-2, with 7 bases matching TRBD1. Germline-derived CDR1 and CDR2 are SGHRS and YFSETQ. The V gene end was trimmed by 4 bases and the J gene end by 8 bases; junction bases not matched to a gene: 8. This CDR3 is built from 14 residues. The CDR3, as DNA: TGCGCCAGCAGCCGGGACAGACTTAGTGGGGAGCTGTTTTTT. This encodes CASSRDRLSGELFF.

The rearrangement links TRBV5-1 to TRBJ2-7, with 8 bases aligning to TRBD2. This CDR3 region has 14 residues. Germline CDR1 SGHRS, CDR2 YFSETQ. V was pared by 4 bases and J by 6 bases, with 9 bases of the junction left unmatched. The chain's CDR3 is CASSLRGGLGEQYF. In DNA form, the CDR3 reads TGCGCCAGCAGCCTCCGGGGGGGGCTGGGCGAGCAGTACTTC.

The genes are TRBV29-1 and TRBJ1-1, with 10 bases that match TRBD1. The ends lost 6 bases at V and 5 bases at J; junction bases unmatched: 12. Germline V CDR1 and CDR2: SQVTM, ANQGSEA. This CDR3 is 15 amino acids long. CDR3: CSVAGGTGVETEAFF. Here the CDR3 DNA reads TGCAGCGTCGCCGGGGGGACAGGGGTTGAGACTGAAGCTTTCTTT. The complete variable domain, with remaining parts taken from reference TRBV29-1 and TRBJ1-1, reads SAVISQKPSRDICQRGTSLTIQCQVDSQVTMMFWYRQQPGQSLTLIATANQGSEATYESGFVIDKFPISRPNLTFSTLTVSNMSPEDSSIYLCSVAGGTGVETEAFFGQGTRLTVV.

The chain combines TRBV6-2 or TRBV6-3 with TRBJ2-7, with TRBD2 identical over 11 bases. V gave up 3 bases and J gave up 0 bases; unmatched junction bases: 7. The CDR3 sequence is 17 residues long. Germline lookup yields CDR1 MNHEY and CDR2 SVGEGT. The CDR3 DNA reads TGTGCCAGCAGTTATATAGCGGGGGGGGTGAACTCCTACGAGCAGTACTTC. This codes for CASSYIAGGVNSYEQYF.

V is TRBV13 and J is TRBJ2-1; 13 nucleotides align to TRBD2. Germline-derived CDR1 and CDR2 are PRHDT and FYEKMQ (reference sequence). The CDR3 covers 15 residues. V was clipped by 5 bases and J by 10 bases; unmatched bases: 8. CDR3 in amino acids: CASSRTSGGAREQFF. The CDR3 DNA sequence: TGTGCCAGCAGCAGAACTAGCGGGGGGGCGAGGGAGCAGTTCTTC.

The sample holds a few counts of this clone. The genes are TRBV3-1 (or the pseudogene TRBV3-2) and TRBJ2-5; 7 nucleotides agree with TRBD1. This CDR3 contains 15 residues. V lost 5 bases, J lost 5 bases, and 11 bases stayed unmatched. The germline V gene has CDR1 LGHDT and CDR2 YNNKEL (reference sequence). CDR3 in DNA: TGTGCCAGCAGCTTGAGACAGGGTGGTACGGAGACCCAGTACTTC. It is translated as CASSLRQGGTETQYF.

In its sample, this clone was seen once. The chain combines TRBV11-2 with TRBJ2-3; TRBD2 might be the D (5 bases). The CDR3 is 15 amino acids. Germline V lookup: CDR1 SGHAT, CDR2 FQNNGV. Trimming removed 1 base from V and 2 bases from J, with 10 bases in between. CDR3 in amino acids: CASSLGPTTTDTQYF. CDR3 nucleotides: TGTGCCAGCAGCTTAGGACCGACTACCACAGATACGCAGTATTTT.

The chain links TRBV6-4 to TRBJ2-7, with 8 bases identical to TRBD1. The CDR3 runs to 13 residues. CDR1 is MRHNA and CDR2 is SNTAGT in the germline V gene. With 6 bases clipped from V and 7 bases from J, the junction kept 8 bases outside the gene matches. The CDR3 DNA reads TGTGCCAGCAGCCCTTATACAGGGGGAGAGCAGTACTTC. Its protein product is CASSPYTGGEQYF.

The genes are TRBV3-1 (or the pseudogene TRBV3-2) and TRBJ2-2, with D tentatively TRBD2 (7 bases). Germline CDR1 LGHDT, CDR2 YNNKEL (reference sequence). V lost 4 bases and J 5 bases, leaving 11 bases between the germline ends. The CDR3 length is 14 residues. This CDR3 is CASSRGGETGELFF. The CDR3 DNA follows: TGTGCCAGCAGCCGAGGGGGGGAGACCGGGGAGCTGTTTTTT.

V is TRBV9 and J is TRBJ2-4, with TRBD2 matching over 7 bases. The V segment lost 3 bases and the J segment 2 bases; nucleotides outside the gene matches: 14. Germline values: CDR1 SGDLS, CDR2 YYNGEE. This CDR3 comprises 18 residues. This chain's CDR3 is CASSAYIPGGGTKNIQYF. The CDR3 DNA is TGTGCCAGCAGCGCCTACATACCGGGGGGTGGGACCAAAAACATTCAGTACTTC.

The chain uses TRBV2 and TRBJ1-6, with 7 bases aligning to TRBD1. Germline V CDR1 and CDR2: SNHLY, FYNNEI. CDR3 length: 14 amino acids. V shed 5 bases, J shed 10 bases, and the junction held 8 bases outside the gene matches. Written as DNA, the CDR3 is TGTGCCAGCAGTCGACAGGGAGCAAGGTCACCCCTCCACTTT. Translation: CASSRQGARSPLHF.

V usage is TRBV5-1 and J usage is TRBJ2-3; a weak D match, TRBD1 (6 bases). The CDR3 is made up of 15 amino acids. Trimming shortened V by 4 bases and J by 3 bases, and 15 bases separated the two germline ends. Germline V gives CDR1 SGHRS, CDR2 YFSETQ. Here the CDR3 DNA reads TGCGCCAGCAGCCCTACATGGCAGGGGACAGATACGCAGTATTTT. Its protein is CASSPTWQGTDTQYF.

The chain couples TRBV27 to TRBJ1-1, with TRBD1 matching 7 bases. V was pared by 5 bases and J by 4 bases, with 10 bases of the junction left unmatched. This CDR3 contains 15 residues. CDR1 and CDR2 from the germline V gene are MNHEY and SMNVEV (reference sequence). Written as DNA, the CDR3 is TGTGCCAGCAGTACGACAGGGTCGTCGACCACTGAAGCTTTCTTT. Protein: CASSTTGSSTTEAFF.

The rearrangement uses TRBV19 and TRBJ2-1, with a tentative D call TRBD2 (5 bases). This CDR3 contains 13 residues. Germline V gene sequence: CDR1 LNHDA, CDR2 SQIVND (reference sequence). The V and J ends lost 11 bases and 4 bases respectively, with 15 bases between them. The CDR3 reads CASSGDSYNEQFF. In nucleotides, the CDR3 is TGTGCCTCCTCCGGGGATTCTTACAATGAGCAGTTCTTC.

The V and J genes are TRBV6-5 and TRBJ1-2; TRBD1 matches 9 bases. CDR1 MNHEY and CDR2 SVGAGI come from the germline V gene. J was trimmed by 12 bases and V by 6 bases; bases with no gene match: 11. The CDR3 consists of 13 residues. CDR3 bases: TGTGCCAGCAGCTCAGGGACAGGGAAGGAAGACACCTTC. As protein: CASSSGTGKEDTF.

This clone was observed once. The CDR3 nucleotides read TGCGCCAGCAGCCACCCCCCCGGACAGGGCGAAACTGAAGCTTTCTTT. This gives the protein CASSHPPGQGETEAFF. The chain uses TRBV4-1 and TRBJ1-1; 8 bases are a match to TRBD1. V was pared by 3 bases and J by 5 bases, with 11 bases of the junction left unmatched. The CDR3 is made up of 16 amino acids. Germline V gives CDR1 MGHRA, CDR2 YSYEKL.